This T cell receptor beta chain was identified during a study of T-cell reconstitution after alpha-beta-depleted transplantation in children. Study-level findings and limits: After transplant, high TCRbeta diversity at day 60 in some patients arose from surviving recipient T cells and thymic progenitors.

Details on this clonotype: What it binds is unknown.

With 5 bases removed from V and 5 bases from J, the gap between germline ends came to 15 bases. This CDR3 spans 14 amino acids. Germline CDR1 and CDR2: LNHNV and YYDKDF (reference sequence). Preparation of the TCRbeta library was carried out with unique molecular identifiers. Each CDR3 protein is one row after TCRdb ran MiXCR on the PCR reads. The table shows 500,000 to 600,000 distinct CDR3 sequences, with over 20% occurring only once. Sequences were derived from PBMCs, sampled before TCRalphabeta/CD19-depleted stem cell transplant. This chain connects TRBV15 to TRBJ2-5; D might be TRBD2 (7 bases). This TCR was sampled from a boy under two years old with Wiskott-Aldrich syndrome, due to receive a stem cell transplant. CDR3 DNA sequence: TGTGCCACCAGCCTCGGAGGGGGGGCGGAGACCCAGTACTTC. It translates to CATSLGGGAETQYF.